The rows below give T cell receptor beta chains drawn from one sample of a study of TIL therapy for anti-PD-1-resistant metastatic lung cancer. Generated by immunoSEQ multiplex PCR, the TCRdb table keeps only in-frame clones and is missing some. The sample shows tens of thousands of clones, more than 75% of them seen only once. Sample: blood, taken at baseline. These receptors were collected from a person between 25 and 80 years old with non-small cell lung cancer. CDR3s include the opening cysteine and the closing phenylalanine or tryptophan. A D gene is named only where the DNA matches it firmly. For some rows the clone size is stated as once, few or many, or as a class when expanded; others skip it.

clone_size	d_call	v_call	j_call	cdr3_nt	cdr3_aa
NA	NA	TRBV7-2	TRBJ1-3	TGTGCCAGCAGCTTAGGGGTTAGCTCTGGAAACACCATATATTTT	CASSLGVSSGNTIYF
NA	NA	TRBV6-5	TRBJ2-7	TGTGCCAGCAGTTATGGGGGCCAGGGGTACGAGCAGTACTTC	CASSYGGQGYEQYF
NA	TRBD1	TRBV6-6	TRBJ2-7	TGTGCCAGCAAGGGGAGACAGGGGAGCCACGAGCAGTACTTC	CASKGRQGSHEQYF
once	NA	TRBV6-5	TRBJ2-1	TGTGCCAGCAGTTACTTCGATGAGCAGTTCTTC	CASSYFDEQFF
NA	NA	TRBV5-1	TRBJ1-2	TGCGCCAGCAGCTTGGATTGGACAGTCTATGGCTACACCTTC	CASSLDWTVYGYTF
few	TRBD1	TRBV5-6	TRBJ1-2	TGTGCCAGCAGCCCCGGGACAGGGATCTTGAGGGGCTACACCTTC	CASSPGTGILRGYTF
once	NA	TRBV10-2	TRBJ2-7	TGCGCCATCGCGAAGGACGGTACCTACGAGCAGTACTTC	CAIAKDGTYEQYF
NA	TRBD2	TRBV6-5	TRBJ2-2	TGTGCCAGCAGTCTAGGACTAGATAACACCGGGGAGCTGTTTTTT	CASSLGLDNTGELFF
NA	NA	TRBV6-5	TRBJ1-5	TGTGCCAGCAGTTCGTATCCCTATCAGCCCCAGCATTTT	CASSSYPYQPQHF
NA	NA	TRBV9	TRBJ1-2	TGTGCCAGCAGCGTAGCGGAGGGAGGGGGGGGCTACACCTTC	CASSVAEGGGGYTF
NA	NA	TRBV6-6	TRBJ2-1	TGTGCCAGCAGTTACTCGTTACTCTCCCAGCAGTTCTTC	CASSYSLLSQQFF
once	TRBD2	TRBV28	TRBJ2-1	TGTGCCAGCAGTCCATTTACGCGGGAGGAATACAATGAGCAGTTCTTC	CASSPFTREEYNEQFF
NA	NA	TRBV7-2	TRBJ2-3	TGTGCCAGCAGCTTCGAGGGATACACAGATACGCAGTATTTT	CASSFEGYTDTQYF
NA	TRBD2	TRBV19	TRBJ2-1	TGTGCCAGTACCCCAATAGGTCCTAGCGGGATCTACAATGAGCAGTTCTTC	CASTPIGPSGIYNEQFF
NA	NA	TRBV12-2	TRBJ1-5	TGTGCAAGTCGCTTAGCATGGGTCGGGCGGGACAGGGTCAATCAGCCCCAGCATTTT	CASRLAWVGRDRVNQPQHF
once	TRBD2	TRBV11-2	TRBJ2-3	TGTGCCAGCAGCTTTCAGGGTAGCGGGTACCCCGCAGATACGCAGTATTTT	CASSFQGSGYPADTQYF
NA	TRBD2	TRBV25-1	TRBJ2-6	TGTGCCAGCAGGGGGACTAGCGGGAGTGGGGCTGGGGCCAACGTCCTGACTTTC	CASRGTSGSGAGANVLTF
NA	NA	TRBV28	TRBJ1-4	TGTGCCAGCACCCCCACGGGGACTAATGAAAAACTGTTTTTT	CASTPTGTNEKLFF
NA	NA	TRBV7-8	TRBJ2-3	TGTGCCAGCAGCTTTCCACGGGACTTTCCCACAGATACGCAGTATTTT	CASSFPRDFPTDTQYF
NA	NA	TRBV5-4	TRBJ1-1	TGTGCCAGCAGCTTGAGCCCCGCGCCAGCTTTCTTT	CASSLSPAPAFF
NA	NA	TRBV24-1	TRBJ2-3	TGTGCCACCAGTGATTCCCGACGGGCTAGCACAGATACGCAGTATTTT	CATSDSRRASTDTQYF
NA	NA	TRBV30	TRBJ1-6	TGTGCCTGGAGTGTACGCAAGGACTCACCCCTCCACTTT	CAWSVRKDSPLHF
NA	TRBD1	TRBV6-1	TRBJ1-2	TGTGCCAGCAGTGAAGACGGGACAGGATACTTTAACTATGGCTACACCTTC	CASSEDGTGYFNYGYTF
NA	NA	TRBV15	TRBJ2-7	TGTGCCACCAGCGAACGGACTCGAGACCTCTACGAGCAGTACTTC	CATSERTRDLYEQYF
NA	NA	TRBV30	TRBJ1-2	TGTGCCTGGAGTCCCGCAGATGGCTACACCTTC	CAWSPADGYTF
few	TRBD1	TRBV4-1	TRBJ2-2	TGCGCCAGCAGCCCTTTCCCCCCGGGACAGGGGGCCGGGGAGCTGTTTTTT	CASSPFPPGQGAGELFF
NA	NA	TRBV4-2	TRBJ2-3	TGTGCCAGCAGCCAAGTCTCTGACGATGCAGATACGCAGTATTTT	CASSQVSDDADTQYF
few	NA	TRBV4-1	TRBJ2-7	TGCGCCAGCAGCCCTTATTCTACCGGTGAGGAGCAGTACTTC	CASSPYSTGEEQYF
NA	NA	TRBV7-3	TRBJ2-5	TGTGCCAGCAGCCCGAGTATCACAGAGACCCAGTACTTC	CASSPSITETQYF
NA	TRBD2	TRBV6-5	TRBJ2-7	TGTGCCAGCACCCCCGGGGGGTTGGACGAGCAGTACTTC	CASTPGGLDEQYF
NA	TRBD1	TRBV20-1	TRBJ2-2	TGCAGTGCCCCCAGGGGGGGGGAGCTGTTTTTT	CSAPRGGELFF
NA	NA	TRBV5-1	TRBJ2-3	TGCGCCAGCAGCCCCGTAACAGGGATCCGAGCGGCAGGTACGCAGTATTTT	CASSPVTGIRAAGTQYF
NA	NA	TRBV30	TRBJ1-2	TGTGCCTGGGGAGGGGATCCGGGCTATGGCTACACCTTC	CAWGGDPGYGYTF
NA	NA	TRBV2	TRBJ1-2	TGTGCCAGCCAGGGACCGACTAACTATGGCTACACCTTC	CASQGPTNYGYTF
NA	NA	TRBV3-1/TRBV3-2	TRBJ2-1	TGTGCCAGCAGCACCCTTCCCAATGAGCAGTTCTTC	CASSTLPNEQFF
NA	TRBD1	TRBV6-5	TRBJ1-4	TGTGCCAGCAGCGAGGACAGGGGACATGAAAAACTGTTTTTT	CASSEDRGHEKLFF
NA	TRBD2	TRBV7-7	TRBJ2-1	TGTGCCAGCAGCCTCACCCCGGGGGGGCCGGATGAGCAGTTCTTC	CASSLTPGGPDEQFF
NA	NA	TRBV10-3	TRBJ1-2	TGTGCCATCAGTCTTAGACAGGAAGGGGTGGAGGGCTACACCTTC	CAISLRQEGVEGYTF
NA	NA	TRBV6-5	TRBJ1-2	TGTGCCAGCAGTTACTATTCCCAGGGTGTTAACTATGGCTACACCTTC	CASSYYSQGVNYGYTF
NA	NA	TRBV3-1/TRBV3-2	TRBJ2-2	TGTGCCAGCAGCCCCCGGGGGGCGGACGGGGAGCTGTTTTTT	CASSPRGADGELFF
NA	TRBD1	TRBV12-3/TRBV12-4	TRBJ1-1	TGTGCCAGCAGGGGACAGGGAAACACTGAAGCTTTCTTT	CASRGQGNTEAFF
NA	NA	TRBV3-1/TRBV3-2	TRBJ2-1	TGTGCCAGCAGCCAGGCTATTTCCTACAATGAGCAGTTCTTC	CASSQAISYNEQFF
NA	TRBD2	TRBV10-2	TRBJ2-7	TGCGCCAGCCGGCTAGCGGGTCCCTACGAGCAGTACTTC	CASRLAGPYEQYF
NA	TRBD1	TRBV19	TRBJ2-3	TGTGCCAGTAGTATAAGGGGTGCCGGACAGGGGCCAGATACGCAGTATTTT	CASSIRGAGQGPDTQYF
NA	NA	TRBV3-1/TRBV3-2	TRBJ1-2	TGTGCCAGCAGCCCATACCCGGGAGGACCATATGGCTACACCTTC	CASSPYPGGPYGYTF
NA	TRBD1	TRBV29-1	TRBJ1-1	TGCAGCGTCAAGAGACAGGGGGGGGACACTGAAGCTTTCTTT	CSVKRQGGDTEAFF
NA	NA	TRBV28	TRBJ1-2	TGTGCCAGCAGTTTATTTTTCGGGGAACGAGGCTACACCTTC	CASSLFFGERGYTF
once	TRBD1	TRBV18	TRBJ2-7	TGTGCCAGCTCACCGGGACAGACTAACTACGAGCAGTACTTC	CASSPGQTNYEQYF
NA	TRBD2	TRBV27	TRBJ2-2	TGTGCCAGCAGTTCCAGGACTAGCGGGAGGGTCAACACCGGGGAGCTGTTTTTT	CASSSRTSGRVNTGELFF
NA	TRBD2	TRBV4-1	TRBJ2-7	TGCGCCAGCAGCCAAACGGCGGGGGTTAAAGTCTACGAGCAGTACTTC	CASSQTAGVKVYEQYF
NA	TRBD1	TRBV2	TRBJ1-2	TGTGCCAGCAGTTCTCTTCCAGGGGGCGGTTATGGCTACACCTTC	CASSSLPGGGYGYTF
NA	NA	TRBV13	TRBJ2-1	TGTGCCAGCAGCAAATATACAGGGAGCTCCTACAATGAGCAGTTCTTC	CASSKYTGSSYNEQFF
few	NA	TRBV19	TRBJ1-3	TGTGCCAGTAGCCTCCCAATTACCGCGAGCTCTGGAAACACCATATATTTT	CASSLPITASSGNTIYF
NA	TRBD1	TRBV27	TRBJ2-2	TGTGCCAGCAGTTTTTCGGGACAGGGATACACCGGGGAGCTGTTTTTT	CASSFSGQGYTGELFF
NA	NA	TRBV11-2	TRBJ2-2	TGTGCCAGCAGCTTAGTCGGATGGAACGGGGAGCTGTTTTTT	CASSLVGWNGELFF
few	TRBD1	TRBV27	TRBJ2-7	TGTGCCAGCAGTTTGCAGGGGGCGAACTACGAGCAGTACTTC	CASSLQGANYEQYF
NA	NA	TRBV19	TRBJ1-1	TGTGCCAGTAGTATAGCATCGTTCGCGGCTGAAGCTTTCTTT	CASSIASFAAEAFF
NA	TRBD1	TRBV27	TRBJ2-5	TGTGCCAGCAGTTTATCTGTACGGGACAGGGGGCAAGAGACCCAGTACTTC	CASSLSVRDRGQETQYF
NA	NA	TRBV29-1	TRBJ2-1	TGCAGCGTTGAAGATATGAAAGGCTTCCTGGACAATGAGCAGTTCTTC	CSVEDMKGFLDNEQFF
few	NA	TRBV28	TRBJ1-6	TGTGCCAGCAGACCCGTCCGGGGGTATAATTCACCCCTCCACTTT	CASRPVRGYNSPLHF